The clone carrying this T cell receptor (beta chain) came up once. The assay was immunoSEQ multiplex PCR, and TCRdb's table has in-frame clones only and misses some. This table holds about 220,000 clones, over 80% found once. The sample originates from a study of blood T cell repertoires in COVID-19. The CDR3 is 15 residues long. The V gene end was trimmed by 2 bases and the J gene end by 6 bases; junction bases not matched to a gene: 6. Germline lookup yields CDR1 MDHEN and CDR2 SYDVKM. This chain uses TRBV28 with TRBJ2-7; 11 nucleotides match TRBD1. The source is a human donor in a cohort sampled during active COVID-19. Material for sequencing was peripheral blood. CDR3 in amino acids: CASSLGGTGGFEQYF. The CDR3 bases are TGTGCCAGCAGTTTAGGGGGGACAGGGGGTTTCGAGCAGTACTTC.